This TCR beta chain was observed in a study of neurological immune-mediated disorders. Broader study findings: HTLV-1-associated myelopathy ranked highest for TCR clonal expansion and multiple sclerosis lowest, beneath healthy controls. Private repertoires in all groups were suggested by the absence of shared CDR3 amino acid sequences among expanded clones across subjects.

Trimming took off 6 bases at V and 4 bases at J, with 10 bases between the two ends. This CDR3 region has 14 residues. The cDNA was synthesized by 5'RACE incorporating 10-nucleotide random UMIs. TCRdb reprocessed the 5' RACE reads with MiXCR, giving one entry per CDR3 protein. The repertoire holds roughly 71,000 distinct CDR3 sequences, with about 4% as singletons. Unsorted libraries were prepared from 2 million PBMCs that had been stored at -80 C. This clonotype was seen many times. Its antigen is unidentified. The TCR was taken from a man aged 25 to 40 with multiple sclerosis. The sequenced material came from PBMCs. The chain couples TRBV12-3 or TRBV12-4 to TRBJ2-6; either TRBD1 or TRBD2 may supply D (5 bases each). The CDR3 region has the DNA TGTGCCAGCAGATCAGGGACCGGGGCCAACGTCCTGACTTTC. It specifies CASRSGTGANVLTF.